The 18 T cell receptor beta chains in this list originate from one sample, sequenced in a study of blood T cell repertoires in COVID-19. Data came from immunoSEQ multiplex PCR; TCRdb stores just in-frame clones and leaves some out. The data show 20,000 to 30,000 clones, with roughly 84% seen just once and under 35% held by the top ten. Material for sequencing was peripheral blood. The source is a human donor in a cohort sampled during active COVID-19.

J is TRBJ1-5 and V is TRBV4-3; D gene unclear. This CDR3 contains 15 residues. CDR1 and CDR2 (germline): LGHNA, YSLEER. Trimming removed 4 bases from V and 2 bases from J, with 12 bases in between. Here the CDR3 reads CASSPEPFGNQPQHF. CDR3 coding DNA: TGCGCCAGCAGCCCGGAGCCCTTTGGCAATCAGCCCCAGCATTTT.

The rearrangement joins TRBV6-2 or TRBV6-3 to TRBJ2-2, with TRBD1 matching 7 bases. Germline V lookup: CDR1 MNHEY, CDR2 SVGEGT. Trimming removed 5 bases from V and 3 bases from J; junction bases left unmatched: 6. The CDR3 has 15 residues. CDR3 DNA sequence: TGTGCCAGCAGTACCGACAGGGTGGACACCGGGGAGCTGTTTTTT. It translates to CASSTDRVDTGELFF.

The V gene is TRBV11-2, the J gene TRBJ2-5; 15 nucleotides align to TRBD2. Germline CDR1 and CDR2: SGHAT and FQNNGV. J was trimmed by 4 bases and V by 7 bases; bases with no gene match: 4. CDR3 length equals 15 residues. The CDR3 DNA reads TGTGCCAGCACCGGGGGACTAGCGGGAGGAGAGACCCAGTACTTC. It encodes CASTGGLAGGETQYF. The variable domain in full, with the rest retrieved from reference TRBV11-2 and TRBJ2-5, is EAGVAQSPRYKIIEKRQSVAFWCNPISGHATLYWYQQILGQGPKLLIQFQNNGVVDDSQLPKDRFSAERLKGVDSTLKIQPAKLEDSAVYLCASTGGLAGGETQYFGPGTRLLVL.

This chain links TRBV30 with TRBJ2-1; no definite D call. Germline lookup yields CDR1 GTSNPN and CDR2 SVGIG (reference sequence). Trimming shortened V by 8 bases and J by 5 bases, and 10 bases separated the two germline ends. The CDR3 sequence is 11 residues long. This chain's CDR3 is CARARHNEQFF. DNA of the CDR3: TGTGCCCGAGCCAGGCACAATGAGCAGTTCTTC.

V usage is TRBV12-3 or TRBV12-4 and J usage is TRBJ2-3; TRBD1 matches 8 bases. J gave up 6 bases and V 6 bases, and 5 bases lay outside the gene matches. The CDR3 covers 13 residues. The CDR3 spells CASSRGRWDTQYF. In nucleotides, the CDR3 is TGTGCCAGCAGCAGGGGGCGTTGGGATACGCAGTATTTT.

V usage is TRBV6-2 or TRBV6-3 and J usage is TRBJ2-1; unclear D gene. Germline V CDR1 and CDR2: MNHEY, SVGEGT. The CDR3 is 12 amino acids. The V and J ends lost 4 bases and 8 bases respectively, with 9 bases between them. CDR3 sequence reads: CASSFLSYEQFF. DNA for the CDR3: TGTGCCAGCAGTTTCCTAAGCTATGAGCAGTTCTTC.

J is TRBJ1-2 and V is TRBV4-3, with 8 bases matching TRBD1. Germline V CDR1 and CDR2: LGHNA, YSLEER. V lost 0 bases and J lost 2; bases outside the gene matches: 8. The CDR3 contains 17 residues. The CDR3 DNA reads as TGCGCCAGCAGCCAAGATGGACAGGGTCTATGGAACTATGGCTACACCTTC. Translation gives CASSQDGQGLWNYGYTF.

The chain carries TRBV7-3 and TRBJ1-6, with 9 bases that match TRBD1. From germline, CDR1 is SGHTA and CDR2 FQGTGA. V dropped 4 bases and J dropped 7; count of bases not matched to a gene: 2. This CDR3 has 14 amino acids. CDR3 region: CASSSGTGNSPLHF. The CDR3 nucleotides are TGTGCCAGCAGCTCCGGGACAGGGAATTCACCCCTCCACTTT.

The chain is built from TRBV6-1 and TRBJ1-1; no firm D call. Germline CDR1 MNHNS, CDR2 SASEGT. The V and J ends lost 1 base and 0 bases respectively, with 9 bases between them. The CDR3 is made up of 15 amino acids. The CDR3 is CASSEVGDLNTEAFF. The CDR3 bases are TGTGCCAGCAGTGAAGTTGGAGACTTGAACACTGAAGCTTTCTTT.

This clone was counted many times. The rearrangement uses TRBV4-2 and TRBJ2-3; TRBD2 aligns across 8 bases. The CDR3 has 16 amino acids. The trim removed 2 bases at V and 2 bases at J, leaving 6 bases unmatched. Germline V CDR1 and CDR2: LGHNA, YNFKEQ. The CDR3 region is CASSQITSGTTDTQYF. CDR3 in DNA: TGTGCCAGCAGCCAAATCACTAGCGGAACCACAGATACGCAGTATTTT.

The rearrangement links TRBV6-6 to TRBJ2-1; the D gene is possibly TRBD2 (5 bases). Germline V gene sequence: CDR1 MNHNY, CDR2 SVGAGI (reference sequence). The CDR3 has 15 amino acids. V gave up 0 bases and J gave up 3 bases, with 9 bases separating them. CDR3 DNA: TGTGCCAGCAGTTACTCCCGGAGCGGCTACAATGAGCAGTTCTTC. It codes for CASSYSRSGYNEQFF.

This rearrangement joins TRBV28 to TRBJ1-4; 8 bases align to TRBD1. Germline loops: CDR1 MDHEN, CDR2 SYDVKM. This CDR3 region has 14 residues. Unmatched junction bases numbered 2, after V lost 3 bases and J lost 5 bases. For the CDR3, the DNA is TGTGCCAGCAGTTTGACAGGGGCAAATGAAAAACTGTTTTTT. This encodes CASSLTGANEKLFF.

V is TRBV3-1 (or the pseudogene TRBV3-2) and J is TRBJ1-6; D call uncertain. Germline CDR1 is LGHDT and CDR2 is YNNKEL (reference sequence). This CDR3 contains 14 residues. The V end was cut by 8 bases, the J end by 6 bases, with 14 bases between. The CDR3 is CASSLEGSNSPLHF. In nucleotides, the CDR3 is TGTGCCAGCTCCCTCGAGGGAAGTAATTCACCCCTCCACTTT.

This rearrangement joins TRBV7-2 to TRBJ2-1; 7 bases agree with TRBD1. CDR1 is SGHTA, CDR2 FQGNSA, per germline. There are 13 residues in the CDR3. V lost 4 bases, J lost 7 bases, and 4 bases stayed unmatched. The chain's CDR3 is CASSYVQGNEQFF. The CDR3 DNA is TGTGCCAGCAGCTACGTACAGGGGAATGAGCAGTTCTTC.

This clone was counted between two and nine times. In nucleotides, the CDR3 is TGTGCCAGCAGCCAACCGGGAGGAAACACCATATATTTT. This sequence encodes CASSQPGGNTIYF. The J gene is TRBJ1-3, the V gene TRBV11-1, with no clear D. Germline CDR1 is SGHAT and CDR2 is FQDESV (reference sequence). V was trimmed by 5 bases and J by 4 bases, leaving 9 bases between them. This CDR3 region has 13 residues.

The chain uses TRBV4-1 and TRBJ1-2; 7 nucleotides match TRBD1. CDR3 length: 12 amino acids. V gave up 4 bases and J gave up 13 bases; unmatched junction bases: 9. Germline V CDR1 and CDR2: MGHRA, YSYEKL. The CDR3 sequence is CASSRRDSPRTF. Here the CDR3 DNA reads TGCGCCAGCAGCCGCAGGGACAGCCCTCGCACCTTC.

The chain employs TRBV5-1 and TRBJ2-5; 8 nucleotides align to TRBD1. The length of the CDR3 is 14 residues. The V gene end was trimmed by 1 base and the J gene end by 7 bases; junction bases not matched to a gene: 6. Germline V gene sequence: CDR1 SGHRS, CDR2 YFSETQ. The CDR3 DNA sequence: TGCGCCAGCAGCTTGCCCGGACAGGGCTTGACCCAGTACTTC. It yields the protein CASSLPGQGLTQYF.

The rearrangement links TRBV7-3 to TRBJ2-1; a possible D gene is TRBD2 (7 bases). Germline-derived CDR1 and CDR2 are SGHTA and FQGTGA. The CDR3 has 16 residues. Trimming removed 2 bases at V and 8 bases at J, with 19 bases between. The CDR3, as DNA: TGTGCCAGCAGCTTAGGGCCGGGCCGGGGGGCTTATGAGCAGTTCTTC. Its translation: CASSLGPGRGAYEQFF. Complete variable domain (other parts from reference TRBV7-3 and TRBJ2-1): GAGVSQTPSNKVTEKGKYVELRCDPISGHTALYWYRQSLGQGPEFLIYFQGTGAADDSGLPNDRFFAVRPEGSVSTLKIQRTERGDSAVYLCASSLGPGRGAYEQFFGPGTRLTVL.